The 20 T cell receptor beta chains below were found in one sample sequenced in a study of monozygotic twins with inflammatory bowel disease (dated by TCRdb to between 2018 and 2020). Libraries were built with 5' RACE. The data were produced on an Illumina HiSeq 2500. TCRdb reprocessed the public reads and reports one entry per CDR3 protein sequence, without DNA. The sample table on file contains approximately 420,000 distinct CDR3 sequences. The top ten clonotypes cover 2% to 3% of the sample. The sequenced material came from blood. The receptor source for this set is a human donor with ulcerative colitis or Crohn's disease, or a healthy co-twin of an affected twin (not recorded which).

The chain employs TRBV5-6 and TRBJ2-5; TCRdb selects TRBD2, and the lack of DNA leaves this call unchecked. This CDR3 is built from 17 residues. CDR1 and CDR2 (germline): SGHDT, YYEEEE. The CDR3 sequence is CASSLYGSGGVQETQYF. The whole variable domain, filled in from reference TRBV5-6 and TRBJ2-5, reads DAGVTQSPTHLIKTRGQQVTLRCSPKSGHDTVSWYQQALGQGPQFIFQYYEEEERQRGNFPDRFSGHQFPNYSSELNVNALLLGDSALYLCASSLYGSGGVQETQYFGPGTRLLVL.

The genes are TRBV30 and TRBJ1-5. The germline V gene has CDR1 GTSNPN and CDR2 SVGIG (reference sequence). This CDR3 contains 15 residues. Here the CDR3 reads CAWSDAAGGNQPQHF.

The chain recombines TRBV9 with TRBJ2-2; absent DNA, TCRdb's TRBD1 call cannot be checked. CDR1 is SGDLS and CDR2 is YYNGEE in the germline V gene. The CDR3 contains 15 residues. The CDR3 loop reads CASSVGGAATGELFF. The entire variable domain, with the rest obtained from reference TRBV9 and TRBJ2-2, is as follows: DSGVTQTPKHLITATGQRVTLRCSPRSGDLSVYWYQQSLDQGLQFLIQYYNGEERAKGNILERFSAQQFPDLHSELNLSSLELGDSALYFCASSVGGAATGELFFGEGSRLTVL.

The V gene is TRBV6-6, the J gene TRBJ2-7. This CDR3 is 13 amino acids long. Germline V gene lookup returns CDR1 MNHNY and CDR2 SVGAGI (reference sequence). CDR3 in amino acids: CASRLDRTYEQYF.

The V and J genes are TRBV6-5 and TRBJ2-2; TCRdb designates TRBD2, a call that cannot be tested without DNA. CDR1 and CDR2 (germline): MNHEY, SVGAGI. The CDR3 is made up of 15 amino acids. CDR3 protein: CASSYSVEVAGELFF.

The V gene is TRBV7-9, the J gene TRBJ2-7; TCRdb returns TRBD1, unconfirmable since there is no DNA. The CDR3 covers 18 residues. Germline CDR1 SEHNR, CDR2 FQNEAQ (reference sequence). The chain's CDR3 is CASSLVGSGGRSSYEQYF.

The chain is built from TRBV15 and TRBJ1-3. This CDR3 contains 17 residues. CDR1 is LNHNV, CDR2 YYDKDF, per germline (reference sequence). CDR3 region: CATSRGGGPSGGNTIYF. Drawing the rest from reference TRBV15 and TRBJ1-3, the complete variable domain is DAMVIQNPRYQVTQFGKPVTLSCSQTLNHNVMYWYQQKSSQAPKLLFHYYDKDFNNEADTPDNFQSRRPNTSFCFLDIRSPGLGDTAMYLCATSRGGGPSGGNTIYFGEGSWLTVV.

The chain uses TRBV18 and TRBJ1-1. The CDR3 runs 13 residues. The germline gives CDR1 KGHSH, CDR2 LQKENI. This CDR3 is CASRRGSNTEAFF.

The V call is TRBV29-1, the J call TRBJ1-1; the TRBD1 assignment by TCRdb is unverifiable without DNA. The CDR3 contains 11 residues. Germline values: CDR1 SQVTM, CDR2 ANQGSEA. The CDR3 sequence is CSVEMTVKAFF.

The chain links TRBV4-1 to TRBJ2-3; the TRBD1 assignment by TCRdb is unverifiable without DNA. The CDR3 spans 17 residues. Germline assignment: CDR1 MGHRA and CDR2 YSYEKL. The CDR3: CASGQGAHSVSTDTQYF.

This chain's CDR3 is CASSLGAGGYTDTQYF. This chain connects TRBV7-6 to TRBJ2-3; the D call of TRBD2 rests on TCRdb alone, since no DNA is present to check it. The CDR3 has 16 residues. In germline, CDR1 is SGHVS, CDR2 FNYEAQ.

CDR3: CASSLGALGESETQYF. The chain joins TRBV11-2 to TRBJ2-5; there is no DNA to check the TCRdb D call of TRBD2. Germline V lookup: CDR1 SGHAT, CDR2 FQNNGV. The CDR3 loop spans 16 amino acids.

The chain has TRBV10-3 and TRBJ2-7; TCRdb's D call, TRBD1, is unchecked because there is no DNA. This CDR3 has 14 amino acids. The germline CDR1 and CDR2 sequences are ENHRY and SYGVKD. CDR3 sequence reads: CAISVDRTRGEQYF.

The CDR3 is CASSLGVSYNSPLHF. The rearrangement uses TRBV5-1 and TRBJ1-6. Germline V gene data show CDR1 as SGHRS and CDR2 as YFSETQ. CDR3 length: 15 residues.

V and J are TRBV5-1 and TRBJ2-1. The V gene's germline CDR1 is SGHRS and CDR2 YFSETQ. The CDR3 runs to 14 residues. The CDR3 here is CASSLWTEQNEQFF. The variable domain in full, completed from reference TRBV5-1 and TRBJ2-1, reads KAGVTQTPRYLIKTRGQQVTLSCSPISGHRSVSWYQQTPGQGLQFLFEYFSETQRNKGNFPGRFSGRQFSNSRSEMNVSTLELGDSALYLCASSLWTEQNEQFFGPGTRLTVL.

The chain links TRBV7-3 to TRBJ2-2; the TCRdb D gene call, TRBD1, has no DNA to confirm it. CDR1 SGHTA and CDR2 FQGTGA come from the germline V gene. This CDR3 contains 12 residues. CDR3: CASSPPKGELFF.

V usage is TRBV5-1 and J usage is TRBJ1-3; TCRdb reports TRBD1, a call that lacks DNA to check it against. Germline CDR1 and CDR2: SGHRS and YFSETQ. The CDR3 is 15 residues long. The CDR3 region is CASSPGGTTGNTIYF. The entire variable domain, with the rest obtained from reference TRBV5-1 and TRBJ1-3, is as follows: KAGVTQTPRYLIKTRGQQVTLSCSPISGHRSVSWYQQTPGQGLQFLFEYFSETQRNKGNFPGRFSGRQFSNSRSEMNVSTLELGDSALYLCASSPGGTTGNTIYFGEGSWLTVV.

The genes are TRBV20-1 and TRBJ2-7; TCRdb selects TRBD2, and the lack of DNA leaves this call unchecked. CDR3 size: 13 residues. Germline CDR1 is DFQATT and CDR2 is SNEGSKA (reference sequence). The CDR3 sequence is CSASIAAVCEQYF.

V and J are TRBV30 and TRBJ1-3. Looked up from germline, CDR1 is GTSNPN and CDR2 is SVGIG (reference sequence). The CDR3 is made up of 11 amino acids. This CDR3 reads CAWSEKNTIYF.

The CDR3 is CASSDTGLAGLLSYNEQFF. This chain uses TRBV5-1 with TRBJ2-1; TCRdb names TRBD2, which stays unverified in the absence of DNA. Germline V lookup: CDR1 SGHRS, CDR2 YFSETQ. The CDR3 sequence is 19 residues long. Drawing the rest from reference TRBV5-1 and TRBJ2-1, the complete variable domain is KAGVTQTPRYLIKTRGQQVTLSCSPISGHRSVSWYQQTPGQGLQFLFEYFSETQRNKGNFPGRFSGRQFSNSRSEMNVSTLELGDSALYLCASSDTGLAGLLSYNEQFFGPGTRLTVL.